The 12 T cell receptor beta chains presented below share a single source sample, sequenced in a study of tumor-infiltrating lymphocytes in oesophageal squamous cell carcinoma. TCRdb re-analysed the PCR reads in MiXCR, keeping a single row per CDR3 protein. Of roughly 20,000 distinct CDR3 sequences detected, 35% to 45% appear once; the ten largest clones hold about 19%. The sequenced sample consisted of normal esophageal tissue next to the tumor. These receptors all stem from a female donor with esophageal squamous cell carcinoma.

There are many counts of this clonotype. V and J are TRBV7-8 and TRBJ2-5, with D possibly TRBD1 on 5 matching bases. The DNA end is a closer match to TRBJ2-7, so the J assignment may be wrong. Germline CDR1 reads SGHVS; CDR2 reads FQNEAQ. This CDR3 is 12 amino acids long. The DNA for the CDR3 is TGTGCCAGCAGAACAGGACCCTACGAGCAGTACTTC. Translating gives CASRTGPYEQYF.

The chain joins TRBV18 to TRBJ2-1, with TRBD2 identical over 10 bases. The V segment lost 4 bases and the J segment 3 bases; nucleotides outside the gene matches: 3. The CDR3 has 15 amino acids. Germline CDR1 KGHSH, CDR2 LQKENI. The CDR3, as DNA: TGTGCCAGCTCACGAGGACTAGCGGACTACAATGAGCAGTTCTTC. This gives the protein CASSRGLADYNEQFF.

The J gene is TRBJ2-6, the V gene TRBV6-1; 10 bases fit TRBD1. Judging by the DNA end, TRBJ2-5 fits better; the J call may be wrong. CDR1 is MNHNS, CDR2 SASEGT, per germline. CDR3 length: 13 amino acids. The CDR3 reads CASRDRGQETQYF. The CDR3 nucleotides are TGTGCCAGCAGGGACAGGGGGCAAGAGACCCAGTACTTC.

On this clonotype: A much bigger clone sits one base away, suggesting this may be a read error. The CDR3 does not close with the conserved phenylalanine or tryptophan, likely indicating a read error. Because the CDR3's place on the DNA is in doubt, the DNA is left out and the CDR3 is given as listed by TCRdb. This rearrangement joins TRBV6-7 to TRBJ2-7; TRBD2, the D gene given by the table, was not confirmed from the DNA. TRBV6-7 falls under the ORF class, with uncertain function. The CDR3 comprises 15 residues, both ends counted. CDR3 loop: CASSYSGTYGYTFVS.

This clonotype qualifies as medium-sized (0.01 to 0.1%). The chain is built from TRBV6-1 and TRBJ2-5, with D perhaps TRBD1 (7 bases). Germline values: CDR1 MNHNS, CDR2 SASEGT. V was clipped by 6 bases and J by 5 bases, with 19 bases between them. This CDR3 contains 15 residues. CDR3 loop: CASRASEGAWETQYF. The CDR3 DNA reads TGTGCCAGCAGGGCCTCGGAGGGGGCATGGGAGACCCAGTACTTC.

In this sample, this clonotype turned up many times. The conserved phenylalanine or tryptophan is not found at the CDR3 terminus, so this likely reflects a read error. It is unclear where the CDR3 begins or ends on the DNA, so no DNA is shown, and the CDR3 is as TCRdb lists it. The chain carries TRBV7-9 and TRBJ2-7; no check of the table's D call, TRBD2, against the DNA was made. The CDR3 totals 16 residues, both ends included. Germline CDR1 is SEHNR and CDR2 is FQNEAQ (reference sequence). CDR3 region: CASSLRGGDYGYTFGS.

This clonotype has only a few counts. The V call is TRBV20-1, the J call TRBJ2-3, with 8 bases identical to TRBD1. Germline CDR1 and CDR2: DFQATT and SNEGSKA (reference sequence). V shed 3 bases and J 6 bases; nucleotides not matched to a gene: 11. CDR3 size: 15 residues. The CDR3 DNA reads as TGCAGTGCTAGTTTGCCGGACAGGGCGTTTGATACGCAGTATTTT. This encodes CSASLPDRAFDTQYF.

This clonotype was counted many times. It is unclear where the CDR3 begins or ends on the DNA, so no DNA is shown, and the CDR3 is as TCRdb lists it. This chain uses TRBV7-5 with TRBJ1-2. TRBV7-5 is a listed pseudogene. With termini counted, the CDR3 has 17 amino acids. The CDR3: CISVPEPPTPRDYGYTF.

This clonotype showed up just a few times. A much larger clone lies a single base off, so this may be a read error. The rearrangement joins TRBV7-3 to TRBJ2-1; 7 bases fit TRBD2. The germline V gene encodes CDR1 SGHTA and CDR2 FQGTGA. The trim removed 5 bases at V and 10 bases at J, leaving 11 bases unmatched. CDR3 length equals 14 residues. The DNA of the CDR3 is TGTGCCAGCAGCCCGATGGGGGGGGTCCACGAGCAGTTCTTC. Its translation is CASSPMGGVHEQFF.

Sample share makes this clonotype medium-sized. The chain carries TRBV7-6 and TRBJ2-3, with D maybe TRBD1 (6 bases). CDR1 and CDR2 (germline): SGHVS, FNYEAQ. The germline V and J ends were trimmed by 5 bases and 2 bases, with 14 bases remaining between them. The CDR3 runs 15 residues. The CDR3 DNA reads TGTGCCAGCAGCCTACAGGGCCTCTCCACAGATACGCAGTATTTT. This codes for CASSLQGLSTDTQYF.

This clonotype has a count of ten or more. A read error may be the cause here, since a much bigger clone is one base away. CDR3 in amino acids: CASSLWDRTYNEQYF. The CDR3 DNA reads as TGTGCCAGCAGCTTATGGGACAGGACTTACAATGAGCAGTACTTC. The chain is built from TRBV5-6 and TRBJ2-7; TRBD1 matches 8 bases. V lost 2 bases to trimming and J lost 7 bases; unmatched junction nucleotides: 11. CDR3 size: 15 residues. Germline assignment: CDR1 SGHDT and CDR2 YYEEEE. Variable domain in full (rest from reference TRBV5-6 and TRBJ2-7): DAGVTQSPTHLIKTRGQQVTLRCSPKSGHDTVSWYQQALGQGPQFIFQYYEEEERQRGNFPDRFSGHQFPNYSSELNVNALLLGDSALYLCASSLWDRTYNEQYFGPGTRLTVT.

This clonotype came up a few times. The junction and the germline gene differ at one end; a read error may be behind it. This chain links TRBV7-8 with TRBJ1-6; D may be TRBD1 (6 bases). Per germline, CDR1 SGHVS and CDR2 FQNEAQ. This CDR3 has 14 residues. CDR3 nucleotide sequence: TGTGCCAGCAGCTTAGCGGGGGGGCTGTACGAGCAGTACTTT. Protein product: CASSLAGGLYEQYF.